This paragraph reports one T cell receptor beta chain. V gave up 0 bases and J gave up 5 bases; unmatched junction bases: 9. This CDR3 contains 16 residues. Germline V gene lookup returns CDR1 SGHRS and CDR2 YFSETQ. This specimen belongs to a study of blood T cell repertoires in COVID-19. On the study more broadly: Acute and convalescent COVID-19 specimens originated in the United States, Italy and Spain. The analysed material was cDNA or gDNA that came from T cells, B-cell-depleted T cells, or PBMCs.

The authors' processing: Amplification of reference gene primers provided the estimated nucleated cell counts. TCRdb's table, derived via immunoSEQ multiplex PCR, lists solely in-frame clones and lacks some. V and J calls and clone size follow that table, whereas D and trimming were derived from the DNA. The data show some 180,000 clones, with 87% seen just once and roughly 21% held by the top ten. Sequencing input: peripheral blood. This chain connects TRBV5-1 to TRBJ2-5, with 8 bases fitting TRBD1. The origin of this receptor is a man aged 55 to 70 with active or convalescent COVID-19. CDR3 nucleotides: TGCGCCAGCAGCTTGGGCCCCCAGGGGGCCAGGGAGACCCAGTACTTC. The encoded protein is CASSLGPQGARETQYF.